This entry lists 12 T cell receptor beta chains sequenced from one sample in a study of blood T cells in healthy people across ages. Using a J-beta primer mix together with a sample-barcoded 5' primer, a second PCR was run for roughly 7 to 11 cycles. TCRdb processed the 5' RACE reads anew with MiXCR; each CDR3 protein has one entry. The sample consists of roughly 1,500,000 distinct CDR3 sequences, roughly 30% of them appearing once. The specimen was blood. These receptors were taken from a woman in her twenties or thirties in good health.

V usage is TRBV28 and J usage is TRBJ2-7, with D tentatively TRBD2 (5 bases). V gave up 10 bases and J gave up 0 bases, with 13 bases separating them. Germline CDR1 and CDR2: MDHEN and SYDVKM. The CDR3 is 13 residues long. The CDR3 nucleotides are TGTGCCACCTCCTTAGGGAGCTCCTACGAGCAGTACTTC. Residues: CATSLGSSYEQYF.

J is TRBJ2-3 and V is TRBV7-3; 8 bases are shared with TRBD2. CDR1 and CDR2 from the germline V gene are SGHTA and FQGTGA. V lost 3 bases and J lost 4; bases outside the gene matches: 9. This CDR3 contains 16 residues. The DNA of the CDR3 is TGTGCCAGCAGCTTTGTTAACGGGGGGGCCGCAGATACGCAGTATTTT. Encoded protein: CASSFVNGGAADTQYF.

This clonotype showed up just a few times. The chain uses TRBV4-1 and TRBJ2-3, with TRBD2 matching 11 bases. The ends lost 1 base at V and 3 bases at J; junction bases unmatched: 6. Germline CDR1 is MGHRA and CDR2 is YSYEKL. This CDR3 has 17 amino acids. CDR3 residues: CASSQVFLAGGTDTQYF. CDR3 bases: TGCGCCAGCAGCCAAGTATTCCTAGCGGGAGGAACAGATACGCAGTATTTT.

The chain has TRBV10-2 and TRBJ2-7; the match to TRBD1 covers 7 bases. Germline CDR1 and CDR2: WSHSY and SAAADI. The CDR3 is made up of 13 amino acids. The junction had 7 bases not matched to a gene; V was cut back by 5 bases and J by 6 bases. The CDR3 region has the DNA TGCGCCAGCAGTCCAACAGGGGTAGCCGAGCAGTACTTC. Amino acid sequence: CASSPTGVAEQYF.

This clonotype showed up just a few times. The chain couples TRBV3-1 to TRBJ1-2, with 9 bases identical to TRBD1. The CDR3 extends over 16 amino acids. The V gene's germline CDR1 is LGHDT and CDR2 YNNKEL (reference sequence). Trimming cost V 4 bases and J 8 bases; bases outside gene matches: 14. In nucleotides, the CDR3 is TGTGCCAGCAGCCGTGGGGACAGGGTATGGCGCGAAGGCTACACCTTC. Translating gives CASSRGDRVWREGYTF.

This clonotype was counted ten times or more. This chain links TRBV12-3 or TRBV12-4 with TRBJ2-7, with 11 nucleotides matching TRBD1. Trimming cost V 5 bases and J 3 bases; bases outside gene matches: 6. CDR3 length: 15 amino acids. Written as DNA, the CDR3 is TGTGCCAGCAGTCCCAGGGACAGGGGGGACTACGAGCAGTACTTC. The encoded protein is CASSPRDRGDYEQYF.

This clonotype was seen a few times. This chain's CDR3 is CASSLPGGRDEQYF. In nucleotides, the CDR3 is TGTGCCAGCAGCTTACCGGGGGGTCGGGACGAGCAGTACTTC. This chain connects TRBV7-9 to TRBJ2-7, with TRBD2 matching over 7 bases. V was clipped by 2 bases and J by 5 bases; unmatched bases: 6. The CDR3 consists of 14 residues. Germline V lookup: CDR1 SEHNR, CDR2 FQNEAQ (reference sequence).

This clonotype was counted at least ten times. One junction end does not reproduce the germline sequence, and a read error may be involved. This chain connects TRBV5-1 to TRBJ1-2, with D tentatively TRBD1 (6 bases). In germline, CDR1 is SGHRS, CDR2 YFSETQ. The CDR3 consists of 14 residues. CDR3 region: CASSLDTGNYGYTF. CDR3 DNA sequence: TGTGCCAGCAGCTTAGATACAGGGAACTATGGCTACACCTTC.

The rearrangement uses TRBV4-1 and TRBJ2-3; D is uncertain. The CDR3 is 11 amino acids. V lost 4 bases and J 5 bases, leaving 4 bases between the germline ends. In germline, CDR1 is MGHRA, CDR2 YSYEKL. In DNA, the CDR3 is TGCGCCAGCAGCCGGCAAGATACGCAGTATTTT. Translated, it gives CASSRQDTQYF.

This chain connects TRBV7-3 to TRBJ2-3; D possibly corresponds to TRBD2 (6 bases). CDR1 is SGHTA, CDR2 FQGTGA, per germline. The length of the CDR3 is 14 residues. V lost 2 bases to trimming and J lost 6 bases, with 12 bases between them. The CDR3 loop reads CASSLQSSVDTQYF. The CDR3 DNA follows: TGTGCCAGCAGCTTACAATCTAGCGTCGATACGCAGTATTTT.

This clonotype was detected ten times or more. The V gene is TRBV12-3 or TRBV12-4, the J gene TRBJ2-7; 8 nucleotides match TRBD2. CDR3 length equals 14 residues. V lost 5 bases to trimming and J lost 2 bases; unmatched junction nucleotides: 5. Written as DNA, the CDR3 is TGTGCCAGCAGTCCTGGGACTAGTGCCTACGAGCAGTACTTC. This codes for CASSPGTSAYEQYF.

As regards this clonotype: This may be a read error: a much more frequent sequence differs by one nucleotide. The rearrangement joins TRBV7-2 to TRBJ2-7; 12 nucleotides line up with TRBD2. The J call is uncertain, as TRBJ2-5 better fits the DNA end. From germline, CDR1 is SGHTA and CDR2 FQGNSA. This CDR3 has 16 amino acids. CDR3 nucleotide sequence: TGTGCCAGCCGTCTCAGGTCTAGCGGGGGGGCCGAGACCCAGTACTTC. Protein product: CASRLRSSGGAETQYF.